The 9 T cell receptor beta chains below were found in one sample sequenced in a study of identical twins. One entry per CDR3 protein, called by TCRdb with MiXCR from the 5' RACE reads. The table shows 1.5 million to 2 million distinct CDR3 sequences, with under 35% occurring only once. What was sequenced was cord blood. Receptor source: a newborn girl in good health.

The rearrangement links TRBV29-1 to TRBJ2-3, with D possibly being TRBD1 (6 bases). The CDR3 contains 12 residues. Trimming pared 4 bases from V and 4 bases from J, leaving 9 bases between. Per germline, CDR1 SQVTM and CDR2 ANQGSEA. The CDR3 nucleotides read TGCAGCGTTGGGCAGGGGCCAGATACGCAGTATTTT. This codes for CSVGQGPDTQYF.

This clonotype came up many times. The chain has TRBV7-2 and TRBJ2-3; TRBD1 might be the D (5 bases). V lost 2 bases and J lost 6, with 9 bases in between. The V gene's germline CDR1 is SGHTA and CDR2 FQGNSA. CDR3 length: 13 amino acids. The CDR3 DNA reads as TGTGCCAGCAGCTTAACAGGAGTGGATACGCAGTATTTT. It specifies CASSLTGVDTQYF.

This clonotype was counted between two and nine times. This chain links TRBV3-1 with TRBJ2-7; the D gene is possibly TRBD1 (5 bases). The germline V and J ends were trimmed by 4 bases and 1 base, with 11 bases remaining between them. The CDR3 is 14 residues long. Per germline, CDR1 LGHDT and CDR2 YNNKEL (reference sequence). CDR3 bases: TGTGCCAGCAGCCCCAACAGGCCATCCTACGAGCAGTACTTC. Amino acids: CASSPNRPSYEQYF.

This clonotype was recorded once. A read error may be the cause here, since a much bigger clone is one base away. The gene calls are TRBV12-3 or TRBV12-4 and TRBJ2-3; D remains unclear. The CDR3 is made up of 14 amino acids. V was shortened by 7 bases and J by 4 bases, with 15 bases between the two germline ends. Here the CDR3 DNA reads TGTGCCAGCACCCAAAGGCGGTTCGCAGATACGCAGTATTTT. Its protein product is CASTQRRFADTQYF.

The V gene is TRBV28, the J gene TRBJ2-3; 7 bases map to TRBD2. V shed 5 bases, J shed 3 bases, and the junction held 11 bases outside the gene matches. Germline-derived CDR1 and CDR2 are MDHEN and SYDVKM. There are 16 residues in the CDR3. CDR3 coding DNA: TGTGCCAGCAGTCGTCTTGGGGGGGGTAAGACAGATACGCAGTATTTT. Amino acids: CASSRLGGGKTDTQYF.

This clonotype occurred a few times. The V gene is TRBV20-1, the J gene TRBJ2-7; D remains unclear. This CDR3 has 11 residues. Trimming shortened V by 6 bases and J by 3 bases, and 9 bases separated the two germline ends. CDR1 and CDR2 (germline): DFQATT, SNEGSKA (reference sequence). The CDR3 protein is CSALTNYEQYF. The CDR3 bases are TGCAGTGCATTGACGAACTACGAGCAGTACTTC.

The rearrangement links TRBV7-2 to TRBJ2-1, with D possibly TRBD1 on 6 matching bases. This CDR3 comprises 14 residues. The V and J ends lost 5 bases and 6 bases respectively, with 14 bases between them. Germline values: CDR1 SGHTA, CDR2 FQGNSA. CDR3 DNA sequence: TGTGCCAGCAGCCTCAGGACAGTCCCCAATGAGCAGTTCTTC. Amino acid sequence: CASSLRTVPNEQFF.

The chain is built from TRBV2 and TRBJ1-2, with TRBD1 matching 8 bases. Germline CDR1 and CDR2: SNHLY and FYNNEI. The CDR3 has 15 amino acids. V trimming: 8 bases; J trimming: 8 bases; junction bases outside the gene matches: 16. In nucleotides, the CDR3 is TGTGCCAGCCGACCGAGACAGGGGAGGGTCGACGGCTACACCTTC. It is translated as CASRPRQGRVDGYTF.

This clonotype has just a few counts. The CDR3 spells CASKLRPGWGQPQHF. The CDR3 bases are TGTGCCAGCAAACTCCGACCGGGCTGGGGTCAGCCCCAGCATTTT. The V and J genes are TRBV7-2 and TRBJ1-5; no clear D gene. V was cut by 7 bases and J by 6 bases, with 19 bases left in between. Germline loops: CDR1 SGHTA, CDR2 FQGNSA. This CDR3 is 15 amino acids long.